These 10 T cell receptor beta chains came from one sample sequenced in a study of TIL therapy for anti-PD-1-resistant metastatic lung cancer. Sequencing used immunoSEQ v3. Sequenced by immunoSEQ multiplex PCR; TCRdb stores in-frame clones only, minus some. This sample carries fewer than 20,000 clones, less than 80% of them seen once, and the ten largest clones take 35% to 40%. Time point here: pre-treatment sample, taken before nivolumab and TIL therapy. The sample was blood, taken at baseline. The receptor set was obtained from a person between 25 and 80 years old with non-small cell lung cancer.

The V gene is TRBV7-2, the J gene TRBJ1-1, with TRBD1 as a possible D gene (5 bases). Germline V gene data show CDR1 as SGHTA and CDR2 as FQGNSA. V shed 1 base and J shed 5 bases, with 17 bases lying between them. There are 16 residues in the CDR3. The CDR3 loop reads CASSLETQGWSTEAFF. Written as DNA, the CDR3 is TGTGCCAGCAGCTTAGAGACCCAGGGTTGGTCGACTGAAGCTTTCTTT.

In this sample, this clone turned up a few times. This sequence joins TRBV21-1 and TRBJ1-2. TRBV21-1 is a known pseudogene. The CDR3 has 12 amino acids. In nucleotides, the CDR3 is TGTGCCAGCAACAAAGGGGCGGATGGCTACACCTTC. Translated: CASNKGADGYTF.

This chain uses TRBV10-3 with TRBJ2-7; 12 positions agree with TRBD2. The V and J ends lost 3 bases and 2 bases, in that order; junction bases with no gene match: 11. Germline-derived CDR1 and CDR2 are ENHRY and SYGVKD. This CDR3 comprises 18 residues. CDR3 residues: CAISDLTSGGRKTYEQYF. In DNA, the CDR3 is TGTGCCATCAGTGACCTTACTAGCGGGGGGCGTAAAACCTACGAGCAGTACTTC.

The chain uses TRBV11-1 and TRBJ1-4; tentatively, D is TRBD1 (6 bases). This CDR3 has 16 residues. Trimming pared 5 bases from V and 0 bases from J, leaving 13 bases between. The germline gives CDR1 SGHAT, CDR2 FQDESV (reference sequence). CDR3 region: CASSPGTRSTNEKLFF. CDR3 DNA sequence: TGTGCCAGCAGCCCCGGGACACGTTCAACTAATGAAAAACTGTTTTTT.

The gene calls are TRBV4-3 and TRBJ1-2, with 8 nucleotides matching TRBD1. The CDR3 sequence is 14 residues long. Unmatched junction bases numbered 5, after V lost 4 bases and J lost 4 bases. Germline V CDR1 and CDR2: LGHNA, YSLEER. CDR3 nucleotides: TGCGCCAGCAGCCTAGGGACAGGACCCTATGGCTACACCTTC. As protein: CASSLGTGPYGYTF.

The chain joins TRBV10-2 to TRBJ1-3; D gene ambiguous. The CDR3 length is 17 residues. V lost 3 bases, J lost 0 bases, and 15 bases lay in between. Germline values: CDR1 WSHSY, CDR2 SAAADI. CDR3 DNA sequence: TGCGCCAGCAGTGACTCATTGAGGCGAATCTCTGGAAACACCATATATTTT. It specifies CASSDSLRRISGNTIYF.

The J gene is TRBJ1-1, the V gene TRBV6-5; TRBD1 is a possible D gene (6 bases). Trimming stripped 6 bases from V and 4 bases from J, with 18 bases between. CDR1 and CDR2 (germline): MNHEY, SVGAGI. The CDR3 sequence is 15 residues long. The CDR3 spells CASRGGGKIGTEAFF. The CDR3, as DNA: TGTGCCAGCAGGGGAGGGGGAAAGATTGGCACTGAAGCTTTCTTT.

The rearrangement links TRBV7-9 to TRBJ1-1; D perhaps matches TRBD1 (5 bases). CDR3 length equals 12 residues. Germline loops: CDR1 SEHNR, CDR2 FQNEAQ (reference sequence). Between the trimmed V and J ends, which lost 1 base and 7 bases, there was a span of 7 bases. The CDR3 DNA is TGTGCCAGCAGCTTAGGACAGATTGAAGCTTTCTTT. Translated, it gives CASSLGQIEAFF.

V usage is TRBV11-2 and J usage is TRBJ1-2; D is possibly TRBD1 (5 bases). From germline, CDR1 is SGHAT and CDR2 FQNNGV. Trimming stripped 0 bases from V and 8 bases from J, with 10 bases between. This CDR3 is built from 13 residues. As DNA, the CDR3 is TGTGCCAGCAGCTTAGAAGGGGACGGCGGCTACACCTTC. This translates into CASSLEGDGGYTF.

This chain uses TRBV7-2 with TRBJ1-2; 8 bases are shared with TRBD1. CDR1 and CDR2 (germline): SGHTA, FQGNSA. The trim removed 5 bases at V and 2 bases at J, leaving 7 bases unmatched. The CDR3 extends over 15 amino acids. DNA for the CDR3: TGTGCCAGCAGCATATACAGGGGGACAAACTATGGCTACACCTTC. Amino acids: CASSIYRGTNYGYTF. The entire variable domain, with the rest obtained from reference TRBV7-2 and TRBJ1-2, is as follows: GAGVSQSPSNKVTEKGKDVELRCDPISGHTALYWYRQSLGQGLEFLIYFQGNSAPDKSGLPSDRFSAERTGGSVSTLTIQRTQQEDSAVYLCASSIYRGTNYGYTFGSGTRLTVV.